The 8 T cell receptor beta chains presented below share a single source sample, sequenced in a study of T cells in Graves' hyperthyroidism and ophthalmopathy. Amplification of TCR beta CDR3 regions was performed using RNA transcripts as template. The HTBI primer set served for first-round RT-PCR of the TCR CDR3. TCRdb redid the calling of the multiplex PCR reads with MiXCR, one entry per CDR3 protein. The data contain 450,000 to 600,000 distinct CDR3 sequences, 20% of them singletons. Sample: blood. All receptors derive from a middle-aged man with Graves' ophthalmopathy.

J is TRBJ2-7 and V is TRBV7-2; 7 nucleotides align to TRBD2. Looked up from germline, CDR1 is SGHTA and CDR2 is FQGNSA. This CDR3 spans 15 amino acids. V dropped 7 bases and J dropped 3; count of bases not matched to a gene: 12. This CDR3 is CASTSGGSVGYEQYF. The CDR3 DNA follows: TGTGCCAGCACCTCGGGCGGGAGCGTGGGCTACGAGCAGTACTTC.

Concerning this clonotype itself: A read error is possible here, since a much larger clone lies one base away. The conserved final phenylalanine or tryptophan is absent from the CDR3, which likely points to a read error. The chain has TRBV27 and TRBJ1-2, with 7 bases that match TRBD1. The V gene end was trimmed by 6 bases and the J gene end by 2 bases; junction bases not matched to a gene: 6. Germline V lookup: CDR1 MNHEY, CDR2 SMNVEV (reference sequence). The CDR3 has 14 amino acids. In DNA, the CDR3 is TGTGCCAGCAGCGGGAGGGGGCAGAACTATGGCTACACCCTC. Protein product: CASSGRGQNYGYTL.

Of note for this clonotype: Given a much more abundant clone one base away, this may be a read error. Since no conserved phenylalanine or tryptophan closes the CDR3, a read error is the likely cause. CDR3 DNA sequence: TGTGCCAGCAGCTTATACCACAACACCGGGGAGCTGTTTCTT. Its protein is CASSLYHNTGELFL. This chain joins TRBV7-8 and TRBJ2-2, with no clear D. The CDR3 contains 14 residues. V dropped 2 bases and J dropped 2 bases, with 6 bases sitting between them. The germline CDR1 and CDR2 sequences are SGHVS and FQNEAQ.

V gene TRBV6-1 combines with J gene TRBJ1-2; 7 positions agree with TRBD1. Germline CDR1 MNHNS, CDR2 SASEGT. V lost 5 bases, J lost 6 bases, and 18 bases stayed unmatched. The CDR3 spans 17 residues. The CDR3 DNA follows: TGTGCCAGCAGTATCACGGCGGCCGGGACAGATATTGATGGCTACACCTTC. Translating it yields CASSITAAGTDIDGYTF.

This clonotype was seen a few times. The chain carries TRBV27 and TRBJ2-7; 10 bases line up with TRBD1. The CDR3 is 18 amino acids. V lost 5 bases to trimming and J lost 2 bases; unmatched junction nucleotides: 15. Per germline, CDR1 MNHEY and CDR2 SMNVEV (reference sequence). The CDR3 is CASSPPTGGEWGPYEQYF. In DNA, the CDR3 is TGTGCCAGCAGTCCCCCGACAGGGGGCGAGTGGGGACCCTACGAGCAGTACTTC.

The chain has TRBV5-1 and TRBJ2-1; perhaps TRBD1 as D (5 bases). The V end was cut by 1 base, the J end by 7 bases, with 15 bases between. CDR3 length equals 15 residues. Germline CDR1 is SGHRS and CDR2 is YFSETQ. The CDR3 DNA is TGCGCCAGCAGCTTGCAGGGATCTGGTGGTAATGAGCAGTTCTTC. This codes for CASSLQGSGGNEQFF.

The CDR3 reads CASSPRGGTNEKLFF. The CDR3, as DNA: TGTGCCAGTAGTCCTCGGGGGGGGACGAATGAAAAACTGTTTTTT. V is TRBV19 and J is TRBJ1-4; a possible D gene is TRBD1 (5 bases). The CDR3 is made up of 15 amino acids. Trimming pared 5 bases from V and 5 bases from J, leaving 15 bases between. Germline loops: CDR1 LNHDA, CDR2 SQIVND (reference sequence). The whole variable domain, remainder taken from reference TRBV19 and TRBJ1-4, is DGGITQSPKYLFRKEGQNVTLSCEQNLNHDAMYWYRQDPGQGLRLIYYSQIVNDFQKGDIAEGYSVSREKKESFPLTVTSAQKNPTAFYLCASSPRGGTNEKLFFGSGTQLSVL.

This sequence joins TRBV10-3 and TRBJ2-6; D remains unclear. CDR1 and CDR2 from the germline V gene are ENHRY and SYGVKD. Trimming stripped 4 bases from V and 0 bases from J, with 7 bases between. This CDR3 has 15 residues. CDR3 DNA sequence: TGTGCCATCAGTGGACTGTCCTCTGGGGCCAACGTCCTGACTTTC. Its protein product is CAISGLSSGANVLTF.